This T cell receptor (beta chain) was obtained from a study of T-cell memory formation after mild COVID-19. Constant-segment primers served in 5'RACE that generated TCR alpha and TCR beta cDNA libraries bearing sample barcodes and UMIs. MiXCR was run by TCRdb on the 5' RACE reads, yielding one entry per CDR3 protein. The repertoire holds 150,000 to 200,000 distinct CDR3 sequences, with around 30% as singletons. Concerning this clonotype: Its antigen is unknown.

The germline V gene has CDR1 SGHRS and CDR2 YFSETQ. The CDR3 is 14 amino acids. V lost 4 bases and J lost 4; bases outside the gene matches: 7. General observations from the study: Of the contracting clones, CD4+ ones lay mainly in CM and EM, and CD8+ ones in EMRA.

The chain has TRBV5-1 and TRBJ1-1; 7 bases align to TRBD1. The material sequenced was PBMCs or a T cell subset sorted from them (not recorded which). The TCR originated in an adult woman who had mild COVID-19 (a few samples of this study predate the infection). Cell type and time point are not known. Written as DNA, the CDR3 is TGCGCCAGCAGCATACGACAGGGAGGCACTGAAGCTTTCTTT. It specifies CASSIRQGGTEAFF.